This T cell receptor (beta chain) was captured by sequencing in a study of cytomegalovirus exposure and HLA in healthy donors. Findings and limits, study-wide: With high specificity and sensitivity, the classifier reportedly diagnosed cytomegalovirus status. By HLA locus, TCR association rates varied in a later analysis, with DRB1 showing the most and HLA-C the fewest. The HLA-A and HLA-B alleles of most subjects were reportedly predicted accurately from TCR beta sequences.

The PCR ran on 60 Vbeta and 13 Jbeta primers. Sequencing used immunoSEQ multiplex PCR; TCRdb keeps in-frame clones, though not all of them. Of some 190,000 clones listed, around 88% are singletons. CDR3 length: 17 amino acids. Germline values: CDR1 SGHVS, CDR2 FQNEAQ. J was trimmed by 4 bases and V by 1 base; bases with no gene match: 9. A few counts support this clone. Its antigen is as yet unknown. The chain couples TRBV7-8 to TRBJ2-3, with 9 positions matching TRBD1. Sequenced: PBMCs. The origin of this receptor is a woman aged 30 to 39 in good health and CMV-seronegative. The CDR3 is CASSLGNRGRMADTQYF. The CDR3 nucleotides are TGTGCCAGCAGCTTAGGGAACAGGGGGCGAATGGCAGATACGCAGTATTTT.